This T cell receptor beta chain stems from a study of blood T cell repertoires in COVID-19. Clones were read by immunoSEQ multiplex PCR, and TCRdb kept only the in-frame ones, dropping some. The sample contains approximately 97,000 clones, about 89% of which appear only once. Looked up from germline, CDR1 is LNHDA and CDR2 is SQIVND (reference sequence). Trimming left V 8 bases short and J 0 bases short, with 17 bases between. CDR3 size: 16 residues. The V call is TRBV19, the J call TRBJ2-1; perhaps TRBD1 as D (6 bases). The TCR sequence derives from a human donor in a cohort sampled during active COVID-19. The sample consisted of peripheral blood. CDR3 loop: CASGLGQLFSYNEQFF. DNA for the CDR3: TGTGCCAGTGGACTCGGACAGCTGTTCTCCTACAATGAGCAGTTCTTC. The full variable domain, rest sourced from reference TRBV19 and TRBJ2-1, is DGGITQSPKYLFRKEGQNVTLSCEQNLNHDAMYWYRQDPGQGLRLIYYSQIVNDFQKGDIAEGYSVSREKKESFPLTVTSAQKNPTAFYLCASGLGQLFSYNEQFFGPGTRLTVL.